Described below is a single TCR beta chain sequence and its context. What antigen it recognizes has not been identified. No base qualities exist here, and no much larger clone lies one base off it. Library preparation used RT-PCR. TCRdb shows the sequencer as Illumina HiSeq 2500. Clones were called with MiXCR by TCRdb after fastp trimmed the public reads at Q25, and only in-frame beta chains were retained. Each entry is one CDR3 protein sequence, shown with its most common DNA and genes. The sample table lists about half a million distinct CDR3 sequences, approximately 7.6% of them with a count of one. The ten largest account for 13% of the sample. The data are from a study of response to subunit inactivated influenza vaccine (dated by TCRdb to the late 2010s). Study-level background: Deep quantitative profiling of the T cell receptor repertoire was used in the study to follow responses to a trivalent subunit inactivated influenza vaccine. Broader findings and caveats from the paper: The authors suggested that each seasonal influenza vaccination may recruit only a limited number of new T cells.

The CDR3 sequence holds 16 residues, the cysteine and phenylalanine included. The DNA shown is the 48-base CDR3, in frame from base 1. Trimming leaves V shorter by 3 bases and J shorter by 2 bases, with the junction holding 8 bases beyond the gene matches. The germline V gene (reference sequence) supplies CDR1 DFQATT and CDR2 SNEGSKA. The chain links TRBV20-1 with TRBJ1-5, with 9 junctional bases fitting TRBD1. Sequences were derived from PBMCs from blood, sampled roughly 24 months after vaccination. This TCR was recovered from a man aged 45 to 70 who received an inactivated influenza vaccine. Donor details come from another sample of the same person, matched by shared clones. The CDR3 protein is CSASHRTGARNQPQHF. The nucleotide sequence is given as TGCAGTGCTAGCCACCGGACAGGGGCCCGCAATCAGCCCCAGCATTTT.